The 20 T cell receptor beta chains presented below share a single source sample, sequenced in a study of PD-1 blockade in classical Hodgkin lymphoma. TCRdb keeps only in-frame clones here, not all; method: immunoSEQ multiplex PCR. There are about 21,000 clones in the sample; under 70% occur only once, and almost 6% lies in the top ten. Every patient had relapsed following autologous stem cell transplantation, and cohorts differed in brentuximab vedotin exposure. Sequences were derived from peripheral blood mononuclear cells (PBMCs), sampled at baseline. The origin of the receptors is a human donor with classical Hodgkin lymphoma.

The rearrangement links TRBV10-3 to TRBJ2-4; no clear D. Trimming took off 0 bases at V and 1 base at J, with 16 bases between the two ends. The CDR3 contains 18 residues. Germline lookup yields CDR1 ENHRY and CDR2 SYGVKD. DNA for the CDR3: TGTGCCATCAGTGAGTCTAGGGCTTTCGGGCGGGCCAAAAACATTCAGTACTTC. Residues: CAISESRAFGRAKNIQYF.

CDR3 bases: TGCGCCAGCTTCCCCCGGGGGCGAGCCTCTGAAGCTTTCTTT. Residues: CASFPRGRASEAFF. The chain uses TRBV5-1 and TRBJ1-1; TRBD1 is a possible D gene (6 bases). V dropped 7 bases and J dropped 6 bases, with 19 bases sitting between them. Germline V CDR1 and CDR2: SGHRS, YFSETQ. The length of the CDR3 is 14 residues. The full variable domain, with the rest looked up from reference TRBV5-1 and TRBJ1-1, is KAGVTQTPRYLIKTRGQQVTLSCSPISGHRSVSWYQQTPGQGLQFLFEYFSETQRNKGNFPGRFSGRQFSNSRSEMNVSTLELGDSALYLCASFPRGRASEAFFGQGTRLTVV.

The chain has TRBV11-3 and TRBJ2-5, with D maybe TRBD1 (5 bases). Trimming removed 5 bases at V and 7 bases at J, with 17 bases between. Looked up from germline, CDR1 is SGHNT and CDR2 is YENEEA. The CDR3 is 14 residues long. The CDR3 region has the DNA TGTGCCAGCAGCCGCACAGGTTTGGGCGGGACCCAGTACTTC. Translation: CASSRTGLGGTQYF.

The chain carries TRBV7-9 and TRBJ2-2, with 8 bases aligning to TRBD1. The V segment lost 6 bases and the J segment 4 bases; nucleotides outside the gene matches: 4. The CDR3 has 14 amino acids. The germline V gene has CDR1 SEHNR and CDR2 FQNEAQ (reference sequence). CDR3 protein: CASSFTGGTGELFF. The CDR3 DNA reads TGTGCCAGCAGTTTTACAGGGGGCACCGGGGAGCTGTTTTTT.

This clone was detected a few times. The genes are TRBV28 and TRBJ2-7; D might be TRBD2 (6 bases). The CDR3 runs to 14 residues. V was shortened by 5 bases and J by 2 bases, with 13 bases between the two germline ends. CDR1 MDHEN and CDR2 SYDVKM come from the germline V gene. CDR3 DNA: TGTGCCAGCAGTCCAGGGACTGGTACCTACGAGCAGTACTTC. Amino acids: CASSPGTGTYEQYF.

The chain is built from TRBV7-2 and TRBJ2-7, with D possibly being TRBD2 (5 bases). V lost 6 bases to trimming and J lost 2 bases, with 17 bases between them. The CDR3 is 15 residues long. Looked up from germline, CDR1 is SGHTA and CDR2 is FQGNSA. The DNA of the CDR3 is TGTGCCAGCAGACCTGGGAGCGCCCGGGCCTACGAGCAGTACTTC. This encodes CASRPGSARAYEQYF.

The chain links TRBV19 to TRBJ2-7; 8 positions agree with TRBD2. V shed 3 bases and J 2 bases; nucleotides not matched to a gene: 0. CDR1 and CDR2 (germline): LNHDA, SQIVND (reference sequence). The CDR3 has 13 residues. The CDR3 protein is CASSIGGAYEQYF. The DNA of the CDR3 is TGTGCCAGTAGTATCGGGGGGGCCTACGAGCAGTACTTC. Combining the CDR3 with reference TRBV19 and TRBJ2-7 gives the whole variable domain DGGITQSPKYLFRKEGQNVTLSCEQNLNHDAMYWYRQDPGQGLRLIYYSQIVNDFQKGDIAEGYSVSREKKESFPLTVTSAQKNPTAFYLCASSIGGAYEQYFGPGTRLTVT.

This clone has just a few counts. The CDR3 reads CASSLGGTGSSYEQYF. CDR3 DNA: TGTGCCAGCAGCTTAGGAGGGACGGGCAGCTCCTACGAGCAGTACTTC. V and J are TRBV7-2 and TRBJ2-7; D may correspond to TRBD1 or TRBD2 (5 bases each). CDR3 length: 16 amino acids. The germline V gene encodes CDR1 SGHTA and CDR2 FQGNSA. Deletions cut 1 base from V and 0 bases from J, with 13 bases between. Drawing the rest from reference TRBV7-2 and TRBJ2-7, the complete variable domain is GAGVSQSPSNKVTEKGKDVELRCDPISGHTALYWYRQSLGQGLEFLIYFQGNSAPDKSGLPSDRFSAERTGGSVSTLTIQRTQQEDSAVYLCASSLGGTGSSYEQYFGPGTRLTVT.

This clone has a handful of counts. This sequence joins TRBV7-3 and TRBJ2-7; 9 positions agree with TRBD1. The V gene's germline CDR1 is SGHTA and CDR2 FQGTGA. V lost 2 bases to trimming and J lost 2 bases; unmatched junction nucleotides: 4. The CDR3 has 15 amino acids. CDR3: CASSLGTGKAYEQYF. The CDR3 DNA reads TGTGCCAGCAGCTTAGGGACAGGGAAAGCCTACGAGCAGTACTTC.

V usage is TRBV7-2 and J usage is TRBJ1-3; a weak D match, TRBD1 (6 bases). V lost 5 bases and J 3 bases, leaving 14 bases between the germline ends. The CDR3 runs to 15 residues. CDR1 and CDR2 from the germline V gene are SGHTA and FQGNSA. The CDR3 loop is CASSPLAGVGNTIYF. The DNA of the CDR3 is TGTGCCAGCAGCCCCCTGGCAGGGGTTGGAAACACCATATATTTT.

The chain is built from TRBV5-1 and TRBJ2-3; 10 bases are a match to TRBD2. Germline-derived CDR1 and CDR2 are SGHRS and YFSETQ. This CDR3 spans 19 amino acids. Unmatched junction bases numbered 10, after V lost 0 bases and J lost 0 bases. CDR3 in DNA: TGCGCCAGCAGCTTGGATCCAGCGGGAGGGCCCTCAAGCACAGATACGCAGTATTTT. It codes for CASSLDPAGGPSSTDTQYF.

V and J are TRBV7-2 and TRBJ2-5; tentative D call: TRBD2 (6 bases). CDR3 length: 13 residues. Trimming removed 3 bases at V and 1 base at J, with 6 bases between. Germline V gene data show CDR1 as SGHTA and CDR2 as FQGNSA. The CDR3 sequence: CASSLGLQETQYF. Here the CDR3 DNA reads TGTGCCAGCAGCTTGGGACTCCAAGAGACCCAGTACTTC.

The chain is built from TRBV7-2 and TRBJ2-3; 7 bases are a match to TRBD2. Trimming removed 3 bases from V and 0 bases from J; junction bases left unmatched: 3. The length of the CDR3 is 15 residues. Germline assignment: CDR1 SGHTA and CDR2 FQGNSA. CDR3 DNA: TGTGCCAGCAGCTTCAGCGGGGCAAGCACAGATACGCAGTATTTT. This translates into CASSFSGASTDTQYF.

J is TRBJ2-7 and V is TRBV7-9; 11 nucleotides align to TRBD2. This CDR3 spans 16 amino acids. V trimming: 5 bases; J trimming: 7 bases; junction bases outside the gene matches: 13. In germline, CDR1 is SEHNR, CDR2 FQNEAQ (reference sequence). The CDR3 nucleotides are TGTGCCAGCAGCCAGGCCGGGACTAGCGGAAGAGGGGAGCAGTACTTC. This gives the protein CASSQAGTSGRGEQYF. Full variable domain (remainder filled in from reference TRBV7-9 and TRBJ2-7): DTGVSQNPRHKITKRGQNVTFRCDPISEHNRLYWYRQTLGQGPEFLTYFQNEAQLEKSRLLSDRFSAERPKGSFSTLEIQRTEQGDSAMYLCASSQAGTSGRGEQYFGPGTRLTVT.

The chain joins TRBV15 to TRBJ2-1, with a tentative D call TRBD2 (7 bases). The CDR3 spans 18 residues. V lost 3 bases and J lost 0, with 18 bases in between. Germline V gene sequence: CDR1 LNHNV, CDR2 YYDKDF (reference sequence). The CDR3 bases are TGTGCCACCAGCAGCCCAAAGGGGGGGATAAGCTCCTACAATGAGCAGTTCTTC. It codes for CATSSPKGGISSYNEQFF.

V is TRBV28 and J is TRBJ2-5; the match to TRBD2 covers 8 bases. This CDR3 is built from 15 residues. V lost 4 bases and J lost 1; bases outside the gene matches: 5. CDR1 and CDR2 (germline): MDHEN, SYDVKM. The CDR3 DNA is TGTGCCAGCAGTTACGGCGGGAGGTTCCAAGAGACCCAGTACTTC. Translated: CASSYGGRFQETQYF.

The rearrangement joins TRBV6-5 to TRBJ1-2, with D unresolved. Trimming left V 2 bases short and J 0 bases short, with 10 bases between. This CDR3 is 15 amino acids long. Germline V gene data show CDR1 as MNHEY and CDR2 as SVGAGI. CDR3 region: CASSYQVEPNYGYTF. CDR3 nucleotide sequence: TGTGCCAGCAGTTACCAGGTAGAGCCTAACTATGGCTACACCTTC.

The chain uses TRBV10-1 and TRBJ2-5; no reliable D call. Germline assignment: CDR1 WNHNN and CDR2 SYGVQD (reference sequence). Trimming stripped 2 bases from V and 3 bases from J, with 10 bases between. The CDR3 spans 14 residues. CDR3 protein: CASSENLAKETQYF. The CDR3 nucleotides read TGCGCCAGCAGTGAGAATCTGGCTAAAGAGACCCAGTACTTC.

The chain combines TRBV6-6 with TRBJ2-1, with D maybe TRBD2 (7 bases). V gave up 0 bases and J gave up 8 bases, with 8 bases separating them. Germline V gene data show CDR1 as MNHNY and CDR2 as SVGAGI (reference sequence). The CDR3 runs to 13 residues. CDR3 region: CASSYSGGHEQFF. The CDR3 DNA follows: TGTGCCAGCAGTTACTCCGGGGGGCATGAGCAGTTCTTC.

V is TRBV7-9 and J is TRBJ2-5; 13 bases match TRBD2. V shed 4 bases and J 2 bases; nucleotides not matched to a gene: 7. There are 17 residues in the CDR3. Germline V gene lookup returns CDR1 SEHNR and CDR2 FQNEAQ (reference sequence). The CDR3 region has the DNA TGTGCCAGCAGCTCTGGGACTAGCGGGACTAGGCAAGAGACCCAGTACTTC. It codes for CASSSGTSGTRQETQYF.